Each of the 20 T cell receptor beta chains below was sequenced from the same sample in a study of T cell repertoires in cytomegalovirus infection. No cognate antigen is known for these TCRs. Using its own MiXCR run on the reads, TCRdb lists one record per CDR3 protein. Of about 220,000 distinct CDR3 sequences in the sample, less than 50% are singletons; the top ten hold about 60%. Specimen: CD8+ T cells from cultured PBMCs, collected from culture after CMV antigen stimulation. The receptors originated from a human donor in good health (CMV status not recorded). Some clones in this sample may be carry-over from other donors' samples.

This clonotype is medium-sized by share. The chain joins TRBV7-8 to TRBJ2-1, with a possible D match to TRBD1 (6 bases). The CDR3 is 14 residues long. Trimming removed 1 base at V and 4 bases at J, with 8 bases between. CDR1 and CDR2 (germline): SGHVS, FQNEAQ. In nucleotides, the CDR3 is TGTGCCAGCAGCTTAGTACAGGGATACAATGAGCAGTTCTTC. Translated, it gives CASSLVQGYNEQFF.

This clonotype was seen many times. The chain combines TRBV6-1 with TRBJ2-3; D ambiguous. Germline loops: CDR1 MNHNS, CDR2 SASEGT. V lost 6 bases and J lost 6, with 10 bases in between. The CDR3 is 12 residues long. The CDR3 DNA follows: TGTGCCAGCAGCTTGATCGGGGATACGCAGTATTTT. Residues: CASSLIGDTQYF.

This clonotype was seen more than once but under ten times. The chain couples TRBV27 to TRBJ2-5, with TRBD1 matching over 7 bases. Per germline, CDR1 MNHEY and CDR2 SMNVEV (reference sequence). Trimming at V came to 5 bases and at J to 5 bases, leaving 11 bases not matched to a gene. The length of the CDR3 is 15 residues. In nucleotides, the CDR3 is TGTGCCAGCAGTCCCTTCGTAAGGGGGCGTGAGACCCAGTACTTC. Translation: CASSPFVRGRETQYF.

This clonotype has a handful of counts. This sequence joins TRBV7-3 and TRBJ2-2; the match to TRBD2 covers 13 bases. The CDR3 contains 18 residues. J was trimmed by 4 bases and V by 4 bases; bases with no gene match: 9. Germline V gene lookup returns CDR1 SGHTA and CDR2 FQGTGA. CDR3 in amino acids: CASSSGTSGAGSTGELFF. CDR3 nucleotide sequence: TGTGCCAGCAGCTCCGGGACTAGCGGGGCGGGGAGCACCGGGGAGCTGTTTTTT. Full variable domain (missing parts from reference TRBV7-3 and TRBJ2-2): GAGVSQTPSNKVTEKGKYVELRCDPISGHTALYWYRQSLGQGPEFLIYFQGTGAADDSGLPNDRFFAVRPEGSVSTLKIQRTERGDSAVYLCASSSGTSGAGSTGELFFGEGSRLTVL.

In this sample, this clonotype turned up a few times. The chain recombines TRBV27 with TRBJ2-1; TRBD1 matches 9 bases. CDR3 length: 15 residues. The trim removed 5 bases at V and 5 bases at J, leaving 7 bases unmatched. CDR1 and CDR2 from the germline V gene are MNHEY and SMNVEV (reference sequence). The CDR3 sequence: CASSEGQGTHNEQFF. DNA of the CDR3: TGTGCCAGCAGTGAAGGACAGGGGACCCACAATGAGCAGTTCTTC.

J is TRBJ2-1 and V is TRBV7-6, with 12 bases identical to TRBD1. Germline CDR1 is SGHVS and CDR2 is FNYEAQ. The CDR3 totals 15 residues. Trimming at V came to 8 bases and at J to 8 bases, leaving 10 bases not matched to a gene. In nucleotides, the CDR3 is TGTGCCAGCTCACAGGGGACAGGGGGCGAGGATGAGCAGTTCTTC. It codes for CASSQGTGGEDEQFF.

The chain is built from TRBV7-9 and TRBJ2-5, with a weak D call TRBD2 (6 bases). Germline V gene lookup returns CDR1 SEHNR and CDR2 FQNEAQ (reference sequence). CDR3 length: 15 residues. V was cut by 5 bases and J by 5 bases, with 18 bases left in between. The CDR3 nucleotides read TGTGCCAGCAGCAGGCCCGGGGGACGTGGGGAGACCCAGTACTTC. Protein sequence: CASSRPGGRGETQYF.

The rearrangement uses TRBV30 and TRBJ2-1; weak D call: TRBD2 (7 bases). The CDR3 has 15 residues. Germline V gene sequence: CDR1 GTSNPN, CDR2 SVGIG (reference sequence). As DNA, the CDR3 is TGTGCGGGAGGGACAACGGGAGCTTGGATGAATGAGCAGTTCTTC. Translating it yields CAGGTTGAWMNEQFF.

This chain links TRBV6-8 with TRBJ2-4; D is possibly TRBD2 (6 bases). V was trimmed by 6 bases and J by 4 bases, leaving 19 bases between them. The CDR3 is made up of 16 amino acids. Looked up from germline, CDR1 is MNHGY and CDR2 is SAAAGT. Here the CDR3 DNA reads TGTGCCAGCAGAGAGACCCTCGGGACTTCGAAAAACATTCAGTACTTC. Translating it yields CASRETLGTSKNIQYF.

This clonotype was picked up a small number of times. The chain combines TRBV6-1 with TRBJ2-1; 7 bases map to TRBD2. The CDR3 has 17 amino acids. Trimming at V came to 4 bases and at J to 9 bases, leaving 18 bases not matched to a gene. Germline V gene sequence: CDR1 MNHNS, CDR2 SASEGT. The CDR3, as DNA: TGTGCCAGCAGTGCACCACTCTCGGAGCGGGGTAGCGTTGAGCAGTTCTTC. Translating it yields CASSAPLSERGSVEQFF.

This clonotype was picked up a small number of times. The chain uses TRBV5-8 and TRBJ2-1; tentatively, D is TRBD2 (6 bases). V lost 2 bases, J lost 7 bases, and 16 bases lay in between. The length of the CDR3 is 15 residues. Germline values: CDR1 SGHTS, CDR2 YDEGEE. As DNA, the CDR3 is TGTGCCAGCAGCTTAGAACAGGAGGGTTGGAATGAGCAGTTCTTC. Translating it yields CASSLEQEGWNEQFF.

This clonotype appeared a few times. CDR3 residues: CASSPRGEEELFF. The CDR3 region has the DNA TGTGCCAGCAGCCCGCGTGGAGAGGAAGAACTGTTTTTT. This chain links TRBV12-3 or TRBV12-4 with TRBJ1-4, with D hard to call. CDR3 length: 13 amino acids. The V and J ends lost 6 bases and 12 bases respectively, with 17 bases between them.

The chain joins TRBV7-9 to TRBJ1-4, with D possibly matching TRBD1 (5 bases). The V and J ends lost 5 bases and 8 bases respectively, with 15 bases between them. The CDR3 has 14 amino acids. Germline CDR1 is SEHNR and CDR2 is FQNEAQ (reference sequence). The CDR3, as DNA: TGTGCCAGCAGCCCCGGGACGGACGGCGAAAAACTGTTTTTT. Its protein is CASSPGTDGEKLFF.

This clonotype was recorded many times. The J gene is TRBJ2-5, the V gene TRBV4-1; D gene unclear. Germline CDR1 reads MGHRA; CDR2 reads YSYEKL. The CDR3 has 15 amino acids. V lost 1 base and J 1 base, leaving 10 bases between the germline ends. CDR3 DNA: TGCGCCAGCAGCCAAGCGGCGAGATCCCAAGAGACCCAGTACTTC. Its translation: CASSQAARSQETQYF.

This clonotype was detected many times. The rearrangement uses TRBV7-6 and TRBJ1-2; 8 bases map to TRBD1. V dropped 1 base and J dropped 2; count of bases not matched to a gene: 0. Per germline, CDR1 SGHVS and CDR2 FNYEAQ. The CDR3 length is 14 residues. DNA for the CDR3: TGTGCCAGCAGCTTAGGGACAGGGAACTATGGCTACACCTTC. Translation gives CASSLGTGNYGYTF.

Remarks on this clonotype: An end of the junction differs from the germline gene, which may be a read error. The chain carries TRBV7-6 and TRBJ2-1, with TRBD1 matching 7 bases. This CDR3 spans 20 amino acids. Germline V gives CDR1 SGHVS, CDR2 FNYEAQ. CDR3 in DNA: TGTTCCAGCAGCCCCAGGGACACGGACTCGCACAGGGGTTTTAACAATGAGCAGTTCTTC. Encoded protein: CSSSPRDTDSHRGFNNEQFF.

The chain carries TRBV27 and TRBJ2-2; D not resolved. Trimming pared 6 bases from V and 0 bases from J, leaving 8 bases between. Germline V gives CDR1 MNHEY, CDR2 SMNVEV (reference sequence). The CDR3 is 14 residues long. The CDR3 DNA sequence: TGTGCCAGCAGATACGATACGAACACCGGGGAGCTGTTTTTT. Its protein is CASRYDTNTGELFF.

This clonotype was seen only a few times. The V and J genes are TRBV7-9 and TRBJ2-7; D perhaps matches TRBD2 (5 bases). Germline CDR1 reads SEHNR; CDR2 reads FQNEAQ (reference sequence). The germline V and J ends were trimmed by 1 base and 2 bases, with 12 bases remaining between them. CDR3 length equals 15 residues. The chain's CDR3 is CASSLESGLTYEQYF. CDR3 bases: TGTGCCAGCAGCTTAGAATCCGGACTCACCTACGAGCAGTACTTC.

The J gene is TRBJ2-7, the V gene TRBV27, with 11 bases aligning to TRBD2. CDR1 and CDR2 (germline): MNHEY, SMNVEV (reference sequence). The CDR3 consists of 16 residues. Germline trimming cut 5 bases from V and 0 bases from J; bases unmatched to any gene: 6. The chain's CDR3 is CASSARSGRASYEQYF. In nucleotides, the CDR3 is TGTGCCAGCAGTGCCCGTAGCGGGAGGGCCTCCTACGAGCAGTACTTC.

This clonotype has a handful of counts. The genes are TRBV6-5 and TRBJ2-2; unclear D gene. Trimming took off 1 base at V and 4 bases at J, with 7 bases between the two ends. Germline-derived CDR1 and CDR2 are MNHEY and SVGAGI. The CDR3 loop spans 14 amino acids. In nucleotides, the CDR3 is TGTGCCAGCAGTTACTGGGGAACCACCGGGGAGCTGTTTTTT. Translating it yields CASSYWGTTGELFF.